A selection of T cell receptor beta chains follows, all from one sample in a study of PD-1 blockade in classical Hodgkin lymphoma. TCRdb keeps only in-frame clones here, not all; method: immunoSEQ multiplex PCR. The sample holds about 25,000 clones, 75% to 95% seen once. The sequencing input was CD4+ T cells from blood. Receptor source: a human donor with classical Hodgkin lymphoma. Each CDR3 is given with its conserved first and last residue. The order of the fields is V gene, J gene, D gene, CDR3 protein. D genes are given only for firm matches.

TRBV7-9	TRBJ1-4	TRBD1	CASSLGQYKGSEKLFF
TRBV5-1	TRBJ2-5	.	CASSGMIQETQYF
TRBV19	TRBJ1-5	TRBD1	CASSPHMGQGSGNQPQHF
TRBV5-4	TRBJ1-5	.	CASSQQMGRGPNQPQHF
TRBV7-9	TRBJ2-1	.	CASSLALGLLNNEQFF
TRBV20-1	TRBJ1-3	TRBD1	CSARKQGLFYF
TRBV5-1	TRBJ2-2	.	CASSLAGGGPTGELFF
TRBV10-3	TRBJ1-1	.	CAIRTPLNTEAFF
TRBV5-1	TRBJ2-7	.	CASSLWGSQGYEQYF
TRBV19	TRBJ2-3	TRBD2	CATTPKPPGLAGEGTQYF
TRBV19	TRBJ2-7	.	CASSIDLKGYEQYF
TRBV19	TRBJ1-1	TRBD1	CASYSRGLTTEAFF
TRBV4-1	TRBJ2-3	TRBD1	CASRRQGSTDTQYF
TRBV29-1	TRBJ2-1	TRBD2	CSVEVSGATRAYNEQFF
TRBV5-6	TRBJ2-7	.	CASSREYEQYF
TRBV27	TRBJ1-4	.	CASSTETANEKLFF
TRBV4-1	TRBJ2-7	.	CASSPPGDRLGKYEQYF
TRBV6-6	TRBJ2-3	TRBD1	CATRQGRTDTQYF
TRBV4-1	TRBJ2-7	.	CASSRYRVGVHEQYF
TRBV5-1	TRBJ2-3	.	CASSLRTEATDTQYF
TRBV6-6	TRBJ1-6	.	CASSYRVTYNSPLHF
TRBV5-4	TRBJ1-2	TRBD1	CASSYRTGMGNGYTF
TRBV14	TRBJ1-1	.	CASSQSRAGGAFF
TRBV4-3	TRBJ2-1	.	CASSQGPRQYNEQFF
TRBV29-1	TRBJ1-1	TRBD1	CSVRLGGRDTEAFF
TRBV18	TRBJ2-5	TRBD1	CASSPSRDSQQETQYF
TRBV27	TRBJ2-1	TRBD2	CASSLDSGGMGEQFF
TRBV5-1	TRBJ1-4	TRBD1	CASSFNRGSEKLFF
TRBV5-8	TRBJ1-1	TRBD1	CASSLARDRGAEAFF
TRBV9	TRBJ2-5	TRBD2	CASSVGGGRETQYF
TRBV30	TRBJ1-6	TRBD1	CAWDRVYSPLHF
TRBV2	TRBJ2-7	TRBD2	CASSVISGSYEQYF
TRBV6-6	TRBJ1-1	TRBD1	CASSFPGQGDTEAFF
TRBV11-2	TRBJ2-5	TRBD2	CASRYSGTSGEEQYF
TRBV7-9	TRBJ2-1	.	CASSSKVRHGHNEQFF
TRBV28	TRBJ2-3	.	CASSSTASPTDTQYF
TRBV30	TRBJ1-5	.	CAWSGTELQPQHF
TRBV2	TRBJ2-7	.	CASSGTLRAEQYF
TRBV15	TRBJ1-4	.	CATSRAGLYEKLFF
TRBV7-6	TRBJ2-3	.	CASSLGEGTDTQYF
TRBV4-1	TRBJ1-4	.	CASSPHQGTGNEKLFF
TRBV6-4	TRBJ2-3	TRBD2	CASSLLAGAGTDTQYF
TRBV7-3	TRBJ2-1	.	CASSPSGDLSYNEQFF
TRBV11-3	TRBJ2-3	.	CASSGARDTQYF
TRBV13	TRBJ2-5	.	CASSFSSRQETQYF
TRBV5-4	TRBJ2-5	.	CASSVDQVRETQYF
TRBV10-2	TRBJ2-3	TRBD2	CASEAGGSYADTQYF
TRBV28	TRBJ2-7	.	CASSRARGGPSYEQYF
TRBV28	TRBJ2-1	.	CASHGLFPYNEQFF
TRBV19	TRBJ1-4	TRBD1	CATLGPRTDRVESNRRATNEKLFF
TRBV14	TRBJ1-5	.	CASSRGSGQPQHF
TRBV5-1	TRBJ2-3	.	CASSLVRGGTDTQYF
TRBV9	TRBJ2-5	.	CASSVEAEETQYF
TRBV7-2	TRBJ2-3	.	CASSVRRGTQYF
TRBV5-6	TRBJ2-3	TRBD1	CASTPGQGASDTQYF